These 29 T cell receptor beta chains were all obtained from the same sample, sequenced in a study of T cell repertoires in ileal Crohn's disease. Time point defined: neoterminal ileum biopsy at postoperative endoscopy, about 6 months after surgery. Sequenced by immunoSEQ multiplex PCR; TCRdb stores in-frame clones only, minus some. The data hold about 13,000 clones, with more than 70% observed a single time. Sample: ileal tissue. The receptor set was obtained from an adult with Crohn's disease.

This clone has just a few counts. The chain joins TRBV5-8 to TRBJ1-2; 7 bases line up with TRBD1. This CDR3 spans 15 amino acids. The V and J ends lost 7 bases and 4 bases, in that order; junction bases with no gene match: 13. Germline CDR1 SGHTS, CDR2 YDEGEE. The CDR3 nucleotides are TGTGCCAGCTCATCCGGGTCTCAGGGGGGCTATGGCTACACCTTC. Translated, it gives CASSSGSQGGYGYTF.

The V and J genes are TRBV2 and TRBJ1-2, with TRBD1 as a possible D gene (5 bases). The CDR3 covers 12 residues. Germline lookup yields CDR1 SNHLY and CDR2 FYNNEI. The V end lost 4 bases, the J end lost 5 bases, and 8 bases lay between the germline ends. Here the CDR3 DNA reads TGTGCCAGCAGTGCAGGGTCATATGGCTACACCTTC. As protein: CASSAGSYGYTF.

The chain has TRBV28 and TRBJ2-5; 8 positions agree with TRBD1. Germline loops: CDR1 MDHEN, CDR2 SYDVKM. This CDR3 has 12 residues. The trim removed 6 bases at V and 4 bases at J, leaving 1 base unmatched. Here the CDR3 reads CASRQGGETQYF. In DNA form, the CDR3 reads TGTGCCAGCAGACAGGGGGGAGAGACCCAGTACTTC.

The V gene is TRBV6-1, the J gene TRBJ1-1, with a tentative D call TRBD1 (5 bases). The V end lost 6 bases, the J end lost 10 bases, and 21 bases lay between the germline ends. From germline, CDR1 is MNHNS and CDR2 SASEGT. This CDR3 has 14 amino acids. The CDR3 DNA sequence: TGTGCCAGCAGCGAAAACCCCCGGGGGGGGAGAGCTTTCTTT. It is translated as CASSENPRGGRAFF.

This chain links TRBV9 with TRBJ1-4; 9 bases fit TRBD1. The CDR3 totals 14 residues. Germline-derived CDR1 and CDR2 are SGDLS and YYNGEE. Trimming at V came to 3 bases and at J to 10 bases, leaving 7 bases not matched to a gene. Written as DNA, the CDR3 is TGTGCCAGCAGCGACCGGGACAGGGAGGGAAAACTGTTTTTT. Translation: CASSDRDREGKLFF.

The V gene is TRBV5-6, the J gene TRBJ1-5, with D perhaps matching TRBD1 (5 bases). Germline values: CDR1 SGHDT, CDR2 YYEEEE. The V gene lost 0 bases and the J gene lost 1 base, with 8 bases spanning the gap. The CDR3 loop spans 15 amino acids. The CDR3 DNA sequence: TGTGCCAGCAGCTTGGGGGGGGTGAGCAATCAGCCCCAGCATTTT. Its translation is CASSLGGVSNQPQHF.

The rearrangement joins TRBV7-6 to TRBJ1-1; a possible D gene is TRBD1 (5 bases). The CDR3 spans 14 residues. V lost 5 bases and J 6 bases, leaving 16 bases between the germline ends. Germline-derived CDR1 and CDR2 are SGHVS and FNYEAQ. The CDR3 loop reads CASSQTGGSPEAFF. CDR3 sequence (DNA): TGTGCCAGCAGCCAAACGGGGGGGTCTCCTGAAGCTTTCTTT. The full variable domain, its missing parts supplied by reference TRBV7-6 and TRBJ1-1, is GAGVSQSPRYKVTKRGQDVALRCDPISGHVSLYWYRQALGQGPEFLTYFNYEAQQDKSGLPNDRFSAERPEGSISTLTIQRTEQRDSAMYRCASSQTGGSPEAFFGQGTRLTVV.

V is TRBV6-1 and J is TRBJ2-3, with 10 nucleotides matching TRBD2. The CDR3 sequence is 15 residues long. After removal of 3 bases from V and 5 bases from J, the junction contained 5 bases not matched to a gene. CDR1 and CDR2 (germline): MNHNS, SASEGT. CDR3 protein: CASSELAGAGDTQYF. DNA of the CDR3: TGTGCCAGCAGTGAGCTAGCGGGAGCCGGAGATACGCAGTATTTT.

This clone was observed a handful of times. V is TRBV5-4 and J is TRBJ2-1; 11 nucleotides match TRBD2. V shed 3 bases and J 5 bases; nucleotides not matched to a gene: 7. The germline gives CDR1 SGHNT, CDR2 YYREEE (reference sequence). CDR3 size: 16 residues. CDR3 sequence: CASSSLLAGAHNEQFF. The CDR3 DNA sequence: TGTGCCAGCAGCTCCCTACTAGCGGGGGCTCACAATGAGCAGTTCTTC.

The chain employs TRBV5-6 and TRBJ2-1, with 7 positions matching TRBD2. The germline CDR1 and CDR2 sequences are SGHDT and YYEEEE. The length of the CDR3 is 13 residues. With V trimmed by 3 bases and J by 9 bases, 6 bases remained unmatched. The CDR3 coding sequence is TGTGCCAGCAGCTCCGGGGGAGGGAGTGAGCAGTTCTTC. Protein: CASSSGGGSEQFF.

This chain uses TRBV13 with TRBJ1-3; perhaps TRBD1 as D (5 bases). Germline V lookup: CDR1 PRHDT, CDR2 FYEKMQ (reference sequence). This CDR3 region has 18 residues. The V end lost 4 bases, the J end lost 0 bases, and 19 bases lay between the germline ends. This CDR3 reads CASSWGMGGAYSGNTIYF. In DNA, the CDR3 is TGTGCCAGCAGCTGGGGCATGGGAGGGGCCTACTCTGGAAACACCATATATTTT.

This clone occurred once. The rearrangement links TRBV2 to TRBJ1-4; D is unresolved. The CDR3 covers 14 residues. Germline V gene sequence: CDR1 SNHLY, CDR2 FYNNEI. The V and J ends lost 7 bases and 4 bases respectively, with 13 bases between them. This CDR3 reads CASNLGYLNEKLFF. The CDR3 DNA reads TGTGCCAGCAACCTCGGGTATCTTAATGAAAAACTGTTTTTT.

This clone was counted a few times. The chain has TRBV29-1 and TRBJ1-2; no firm D call. Trimming removed 1 base at V and 4 bases at J, with 10 bases between. The CDR3 length is 13 residues. Germline values: CDR1 SQVTM, CDR2 ANQGSEA. DNA for the CDR3: TGCAGCGTTGAAGCTGACAATTCCTATGGCTACACCTTC. Translated: CSVEADNSYGYTF.

V usage is TRBV9 and J usage is TRBJ2-1; D call uncertain. Germline CDR1 is SGDLS and CDR2 is YYNGEE. CDR3 length: 13 residues. The V end lost 4 bases, the J end lost 9 bases, and 14 bases lay between the germline ends. The CDR3 region is CASSFSTATEQFF. DNA for the CDR3: TGTGCCAGCAGCTTTTCTACCGCTACTGAGCAGTTCTTC.

The chain employs TRBV27 and TRBJ1-5, with D unclear. The germline gives CDR1 MNHEY, CDR2 SMNVEV (reference sequence). The V end was cut by 0 bases, the J end by 12 bases, with 12 bases between. The CDR3 has 13 amino acids. The chain's CDR3 is CASSLSIASGQHF. The CDR3 nucleotides read TGTGCCAGCAGTTTATCGATAGCGTCGGGCCAGCATTTT.

This chain connects TRBV9 to TRBJ2-7; maybe TRBD1 (5 bases). The V end lost 0 bases, the J end lost 7 bases, and 11 bases lay between the germline ends. This CDR3 contains 13 residues. The V gene's germline CDR1 is SGDLS and CDR2 YYNGEE. CDR3 DNA sequence: TGTGCCAGCAGCGTAGAGGACACCCGAGAGCAGTACTTC. Protein: CASSVEDTREQYF.

The V call is TRBV18, the J call TRBJ2-7, with D perhaps matching TRBD2 (6 bases). V lost 3 bases and J lost 6, with 12 bases in between. The CDR3 length is 13 residues. The germline gives CDR1 KGHSH, CDR2 LQKENI. The CDR3 loop reads CASSPTAGGEQYF. DNA for the CDR3: TGTGCCAGCTCACCCACAGCGGGTGGCGAGCAGTACTTC.

Here the CDR3 reads CASSLGQSYNEQFF. The CDR3 bases are TGCGCCAGCAGCTTGGGACAGTCCTACAATGAGCAGTTCTTC. The rearrangement uses TRBV5-1 and TRBJ2-1; possibly TRBD1 for D (5 bases). CDR3 length equals 14 residues. The ends were cut back, 0 bases at V and 1 base at J, with 5 bases in the middle. Germline V gene sequence: CDR1 SGHRS, CDR2 YFSETQ.

The chain has TRBV7-6 and TRBJ2-7; 10 bases agree with TRBD2. The trim removed 2 bases at V and 3 bases at J, leaving 1 base unmatched. Germline V lookup: CDR1 SGHVS, CDR2 FNYEAQ. This CDR3 comprises 14 residues. The CDR3 sequence: CASSLTSGDYEQYF. Here the CDR3 DNA reads TGTGCCAGCAGCTTAACTAGCGGGGACTACGAGCAGTACTTC.

The rearrangement joins TRBV5-1 to TRBJ2-1, with D possibly being TRBD1 (6 bases). The CDR3 spans 11 residues. The ends were cut back, 5 bases at V and 14 bases at J, with 14 bases in the middle. CDR1 is SGHRS, CDR2 YFSETQ, per germline. CDR3 sequence reads: CASRQGFGEFF. The CDR3 DNA reads as TGCGCCAGCAGGCAGGGGTTTGGAGAGTTCTTC.

The chain recombines TRBV14 with TRBJ2-7; D might be TRBD2 (6 bases). V lost 0 bases and J 7 bases, leaving 13 bases between the germline ends. The length of the CDR3 is 14 residues. CDR1 and CDR2 from the germline V gene are SGHDN and FVKESK. As DNA, the CDR3 is TGTGCCAGCAGCCAAGATTGGGGGGTTGCTGAGCAGTACTTC. This sequence encodes CASSQDWGVAEQYF.

The gene calls are TRBV19 and TRBJ2-1; possibly TRBD1 for D (6 bases). Germline CDR1 and CDR2: LNHDA and SQIVND (reference sequence). Trimming shortened V by 5 bases and J by 0 bases, and 8 bases separated the two germline ends. This CDR3 contains 14 residues. CDR3 region: CASSGQSSYNEQFF. The CDR3 DNA follows: TGTGCCAGTAGTGGACAGAGCTCCTACAATGAGCAGTTCTTC.

The genes are TRBV11-2 and TRBJ1-2; D is undetermined. V dropped 5 bases and J dropped 5 bases, with 12 bases sitting between them. CDR3 length: 13 amino acids. The germline CDR1 and CDR2 sequences are SGHAT and FQNNGV. CDR3 nucleotides: TGTGCCAGCAGCCCAGACTTCGAATATGGCTACACCTTC. This translates into CASSPDFEYGYTF.

The chain has TRBV11-2 and TRBJ2-1; TRBD1 matches at 7 bases. The CDR3 has 15 residues. Germline-derived CDR1 and CDR2 are SGHAT and FQNNGV. The V and J ends lost 5 bases and 3 bases, in that order; junction bases with no gene match: 7. As DNA, the CDR3 is TGTGCCAGCAGCCAGGGACAGCTTTTCTACAATGAGCAGTTCTTC. Translating it yields CASSQGQLFYNEQFF.

This rearrangement joins TRBV2 to TRBJ2-1, with 7 positions matching TRBD2. Unmatched junction bases numbered 11, after V lost 8 bases and J lost 7 bases. The CDR3 extends over 14 amino acids. Germline V gene data show CDR1 as SNHLY and CDR2 as FYNNEI. CDR3 DNA: TGTGCCAGCGACCAAGCGGGGACTGCGAATGAGCAGTTCTTC. This encodes CASDQAGTANEQFF. Supplemented by reference TRBV2 and TRBJ2-1, the full variable domain reads EPEVTQTPSHQVTQMGQEVILRCVPISNHLYFYWYRQILGQKVEFLVSFYNNEISEKSEIFDDQFSVERPDGSNFTLKIRSTKLEDSAMYFCASDQAGTANEQFFGPGTRLTVL.

The chain links TRBV9 to TRBJ2-3; 14 bases are a match to TRBD2. Germline CDR1 is SGDLS and CDR2 is YYNGEE. Unmatched junction bases numbered 12, after V lost 6 bases and J lost 3 bases. There are 18 residues in the CDR3. The CDR3 spells CASTRLGGTSGRTDTQYF. CDR3 bases: TGTGCCAGCACCCGTCTGGGAGGGACTAGCGGGAGAACAGATACGCAGTATTTT.

The rearrangement links TRBV5-8 to TRBJ2-7, with D maybe TRBD1 (6 bases). V was cut by 4 bases and J by 5 bases, with 22 bases left in between. The CDR3 runs 16 residues. The germline CDR1 and CDR2 sequences are SGHTS and YDEGEE. The CDR3, as DNA: TGTGCCAGCAGCCAGGGGTCATTGGGGATTCCTAACGAGCAGTACTTC. Residues: CASSQGSLGIPNEQYF.

This clone has more than one count but fewer than ten. The genes are TRBV14 and TRBJ1-1; D is possibly TRBD1 (6 bases). This CDR3 comprises 13 residues. Trimming shortened V by 0 bases and J by 4 bases, and 6 bases separated the two germline ends. The germline V gene encodes CDR1 SGHDN and CDR2 FVKESK. CDR3 in DNA: TGTGCCAGCAGCCAAGAACAGGGCACTGAAGCTTTCTTT. This codes for CASSQEQGTEAFF.

CDR3 residues: CASSITPRALAAFF. CDR3 nucleotides: TGTGCCAGTAGTATCACTCCGAGGGCTCTAGCAGCTTTCTTT. The gene calls are TRBV19 and TRBJ1-1; D is unresolved. V was cut by 3 bases and J by 10 bases, with 18 bases left in between. The CDR3 covers 14 residues. Germline CDR1 and CDR2: LNHDA and SQIVND (reference sequence).